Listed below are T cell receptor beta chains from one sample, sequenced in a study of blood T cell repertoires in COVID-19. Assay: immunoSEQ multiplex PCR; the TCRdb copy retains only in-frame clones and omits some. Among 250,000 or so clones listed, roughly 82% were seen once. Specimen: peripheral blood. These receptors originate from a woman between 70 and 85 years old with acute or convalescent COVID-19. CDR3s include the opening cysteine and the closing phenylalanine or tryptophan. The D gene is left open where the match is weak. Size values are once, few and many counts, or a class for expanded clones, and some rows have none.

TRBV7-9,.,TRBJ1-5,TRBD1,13,CASSPQGNQPQHF,TGTGCCAGCAGCCCACAGGGGAATCAGCCCCAGCATTTT
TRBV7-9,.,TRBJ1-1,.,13,CASSLDWATEAFF,TGTGCCAGCAGCTTAGATTGGGCCACTGAAGCTTTCTTT
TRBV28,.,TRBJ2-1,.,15,CASSLGGTVFREQFF,TGTGCCAGCAGTTTAGGAGGGACAGTCTTCAGGGAGCAGTTCTTC
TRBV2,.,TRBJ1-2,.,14,CASSGVKQGSGYTF,TGTGCCAGCAGTGGGGTAAAACAGGGTTCTGGCTACACCTTC
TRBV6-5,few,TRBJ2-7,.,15,CASRATRMSSYEQYF,TGTGCCAGCAGAGCCACCAGGATGAGCTCCTACGAGCAGTACTTC
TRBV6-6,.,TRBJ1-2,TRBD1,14,CASSFHRGQNGYTF,TGTGCCAGCAGTTTCCACAGGGGGCAAAATGGCTACACCTTC
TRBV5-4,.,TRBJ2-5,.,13,CASSFRAQETQYF,TGTGCCAGCAGCTTCAGGGCCCAAGAGACCCAGTACTTC
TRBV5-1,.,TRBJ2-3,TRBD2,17,CASSSPRGGRSTDTQYF,TGCGCCAGCAGCTCTCCCCGGGGGGGCCGGAGCACAGATACGCAGTATTTT
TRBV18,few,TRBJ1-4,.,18,CASSEGLTNFPTNEKLFF,TGTGCCAGCTCAGAAGGACTTACCAACTTTCCAACTAATGAAAAACTGTTTTTT
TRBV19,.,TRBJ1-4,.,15,CASSMRGNLQEKLFF,TGTGCCAGTAGTATGCGGGGGAATCTGCAGGAAAAACTGTTTTTT
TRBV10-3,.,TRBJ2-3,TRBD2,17,CAISESRSGGAADTQYF,TGTGCCATCAGTGAGTCGCGTAGCGGGGGGGCCGCAGATACGCAGTATTTT
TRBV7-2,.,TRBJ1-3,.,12,CASGRGGNTIYF,TGTGCCAGCGGGCGGGGAGGAAACACCATATATTTT
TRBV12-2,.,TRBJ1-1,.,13,CAILPAVNTEAFF,TGTGCAATCCTGCCGGCGGTGAACACTGAAGCTTTCTTT
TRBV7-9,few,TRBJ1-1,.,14,CASRSGGRRTEAFF,TGTGCCAGCAGGAGTGGAGGAAGGAGGACTGAAGCTTTCTTT
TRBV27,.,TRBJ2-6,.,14,CASSRGTGANVLTF,TGTGCCAGCAGTCGGGGGACCGGGGCCAACGTCCTGACTTTC
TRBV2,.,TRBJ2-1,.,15,CASSAEGGSYNEQFF,TGTGCCAGCAGTGCCGAGGGGGGGTCCTACAATGAGCAGTTCTTC
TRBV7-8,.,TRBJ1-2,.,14,CASSAALANYGYTF,TGTGCCAGCAGCGCTGCATTAGCTAACTATGGCTACACCTTC
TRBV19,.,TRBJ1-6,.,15,CASSMALGSNSPLHF,TGTGCCAGTAGTATGGCCCTGGGCAGTAATTCACCCCTCCACTTT
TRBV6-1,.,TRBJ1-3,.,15,CASSEAAGVGNTIYF,TGTGCCAGCAGTGAAGCAGCAGGGGTCGGAAACACCATATATTTT
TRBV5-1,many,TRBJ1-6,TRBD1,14,CASRGTGRDSPLHF,TGCGCCAGCAGGGGGACAGGTCGAGATTCACCCCTCCACTTT
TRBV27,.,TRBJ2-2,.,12,CASSFRGGELFF,TGTGCCAGCAGTTTCAGGGGCGGGGAGCTGTTTTTT
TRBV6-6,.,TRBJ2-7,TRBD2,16,CASSYFGLAGDYEQYF,TGTGCCAGCAGTTACTTTGGACTAGCGGGGGACTACGAGCAGTACTTC
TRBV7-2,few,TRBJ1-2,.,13,CASSLGLGDGYTF,TGTGCCAGCAGCTTAGGTCTGGGCGATGGCTACACCTTC
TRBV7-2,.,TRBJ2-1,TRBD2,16,CASSIVGLAGRNEQFF,TGTGCCAGCAGCATAGTCGGCCTAGCGGGGAGGAATGAGCAGTTCTTC
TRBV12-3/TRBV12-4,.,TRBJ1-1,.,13,CASSWAGDTEAFF,TGTGCCAGCAGTTGGGCCGGCGACACTGAAGCTTTCTTT
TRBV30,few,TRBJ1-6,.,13,CAWSRRGNSPLHF,TGTGCCTGGAGCCGAAGAGGTAATTCACCCCTCCACTTT
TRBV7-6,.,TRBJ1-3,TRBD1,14,CASSWDRGGNTIYF,TGTGCCAGCAGCTGGGACAGGGGAGGGAACACCATATATTTT
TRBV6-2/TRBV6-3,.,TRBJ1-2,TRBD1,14,CASSSGGAFYGYTF,TGTGCCAGCAGTTCAGGGGGCGCTTTCTATGGCTACACCTTC
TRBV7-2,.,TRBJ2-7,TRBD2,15,CASSLLAASSYEQYF,TGTGCCAGCAGTTTACTAGCGGCAAGCTCCTACGAGCAGTACTTC
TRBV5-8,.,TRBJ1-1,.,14,CASSPRGGGTEAFF,TGTGCCAGCAGCCCCCGGGGGGGCGGCACTGAAGCTTTCTTT
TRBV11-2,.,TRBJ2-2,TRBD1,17,CASSLIGTGRNTGELFF,TGTGCCAGCAGCTTAATCGGGACAGGGCGGAACACCGGGGAGCTGTTTTTT
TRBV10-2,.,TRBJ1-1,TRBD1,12,CASNPDRREAFF,TGCGCCAGCAACCCGGACAGGCGTGAAGCTTTCTTT
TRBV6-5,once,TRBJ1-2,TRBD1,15,CASSFRTGSNYGYTF,TGTGCCAGCAGTTTTCGGACAGGCTCTAACTATGGCTACACCTTC
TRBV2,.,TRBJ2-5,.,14,CASSEGSDQETQYF,TGTGCCAGCAGTGAAGGGTCGGACCAAGAGACCCAGTACTTC